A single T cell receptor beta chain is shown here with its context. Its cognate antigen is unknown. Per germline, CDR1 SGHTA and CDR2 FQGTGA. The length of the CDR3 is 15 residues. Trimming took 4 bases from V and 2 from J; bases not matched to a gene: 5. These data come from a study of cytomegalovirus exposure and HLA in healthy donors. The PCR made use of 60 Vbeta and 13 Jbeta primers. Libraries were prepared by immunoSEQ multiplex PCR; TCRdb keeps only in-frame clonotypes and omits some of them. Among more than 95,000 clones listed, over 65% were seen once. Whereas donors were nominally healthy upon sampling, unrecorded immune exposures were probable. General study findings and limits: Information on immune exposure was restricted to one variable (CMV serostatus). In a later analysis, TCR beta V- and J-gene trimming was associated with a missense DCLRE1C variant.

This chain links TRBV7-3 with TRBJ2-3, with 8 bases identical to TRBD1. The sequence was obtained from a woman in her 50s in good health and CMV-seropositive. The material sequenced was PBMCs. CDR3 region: CASSSDRGITDTQYF. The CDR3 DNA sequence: TGTGCCAGCAGCTCCGACAGGGGCATCACAGATACGCAGTATTTT.